This T cell receptor (beta chain) was retrieved from a study of OX40 agonist ivuxolimab in advanced cancers. Findings and limits, study-wide: Clonal expansion from baseline to week 6 occurred in both CD4+ and CD8+ T cells.

Using immunoSEQ multiplex PCR, the repertoire was profiled, and TCRdb retains in-frame clones only, with some absent. The profile shows 50,000 to 70,000 clones, 84% of them singletons. Germline CDR1 MRHNA, CDR2 SNTAGT. V was shortened by 0 bases and J by 6 bases, with 6 bases between the two germline ends. The CDR3 is made up of 13 amino acids. On this clone itself: What it recognizes is unknown.

The specimen was CD4+ or CD8+ T cells sorted from blood, collected in a trial of the OX40 agonist ivuxolimab. The chain carries TRBV6-4 and TRBJ1-5; D ambiguous. The receptor was derived from an adult with an advanced solid tumor such as melanoma, head and neck, liver or kidney cancer. CDR3 nucleotides: TGTGCCAGCAGTGACTCTAGGGTTCAGCCCCAGCATTTT. Protein product: CASSDSRVQPQHF.